The 3 T cell receptor beta chains reported below all come from one sample, sequenced in a study of Graves' ophthalmopathy and Graves' hyperthyroidism. Amplification targeted the TCR beta CDR3 regions, with RNA transcripts as the source material. Second-round multiplex PCR came after first-round RT-PCR with HTBI primers. TCRdb ran MiXCR on the multiplex PCR reads and lists one entry per CDR3 protein. The sample comprises roughly 1.1 million distinct CDR3 sequences, less than 45% of which are singletons, and more than 9.5% rests with the top ten. What was sequenced was peripheral blood or thyroid tissue (not recorded which). The origin of the receptors is an adult man with Graves' hyperthyroidism.

In its sample, this clonotype was seen a few times. The rearrangement uses TRBV6-2 or TRBV6-3 and TRBJ2-7, with 11 bases identical to TRBD1. Losses at the gene ends were 1 base for V and 6 bases for J; bases not matched to a gene: 5. Looked up from germline, CDR1 is MNHEY and CDR2 is SVGEGT. The CDR3 is 15 residues long. The CDR3 reads CASSYFSDRGREQYF. CDR3 sequence (DNA): TGTGCCAGCAGTTACTTTTCGGACAGGGGGCGCGAGCAGTACTTC.

In the case of this clonotype: A much larger clone lies a single base off, so this may be a read error. The chain has TRBV20-1 and TRBJ2-5, with 12 bases matching TRBD2. The length of the CDR3 is 15 residues. Germline values: CDR1 DFQATT, CDR2 SNEGSKA (reference sequence). CDR3 nucleotides: TGCAGTGCTAGACTAGCGGGAGGGCCCAAAGAGGCCCAGTACTTC. Translated: CSARLAGGPKEAQYF.

The chain employs TRBV7-2 and TRBJ1-1, with D possibly matching TRBD1 (6 bases). V was pared by 2 bases and J by 6 bases, with 13 bases between. Germline V lookup: CDR1 SGHTA, CDR2 FQGNSA. The CDR3 totals 14 residues. CDR3 in amino acids: CASSLWGGPSEAFF. CDR3 DNA sequence: TGTGCCAGCAGCTTATGGGGGGGGCCATCTGAAGCTTTCTTT.